Listed below are T cell receptor beta chains from one sample, sequenced in a study of beta chain features in type 1 diabetes. TCRdb's table, derived via immunoSEQ multiplex PCR, lists solely in-frame clones and lacks some. This table holds 300,000 or so clones, about 13% found once. Sequenced material: naive CD4+ T cells from blood. Receptors originate from a man between 25 and 39 years old with type 1 diabetes. Each CDR3 is given with its conserved first and last residue. D genes are given only for firm matches. Expanded clones are given a class, and other clones once, few, many or no size at all.

j_call | d_call | v_call | clone_size | cdr3_aa | cdr3_nt
TRBJ1-1 | TRBD1 | TRBV27 | - | CASSPRTGLNTEAFF | TGTGCCAGCAGTCCTCGGACAGGCTTGAACACTGAAGCTTTCTTT
TRBJ2-3 | - | TRBV5-1 | - | CASSLIASTDTQYF | TGCGCCAGCAGCTTGATAGCGAGCACAGATACGCAGTATTTT
TRBJ1-1 | TRBD1 | TRBV5-6 | - | CASSFGQGDTEAFF | TGTGCCAGCAGCTTTGGGCAGGGGGACACTGAAGCTTTCTTT
TRBJ2-5 | - | TRBV9 | - | CASSVGSTVETQYF | TGTGCCAGCAGCGTAGGTAGTACGGTTGAGACCCAGTACTTC
TRBJ1-2 | TRBD1 | TRBV7-2 | - | CASSSSPGTGLYGYTF | TGTGCCAGCAGCTCTTCACCCGGGACAGGCTTATATGGCTACACCTTC
TRBJ2-7 | - | TRBV7-9 | few | CAVGDTAYEQYF | TGTGCCGTTGGGGACACAGCCTACGAGCAGTACTTC
TRBJ1-1 | TRBD1 | TRBV9 | - | CASTVVGTGGTEAFF | TGTGCCAGCACCGTAGTTGGGACAGGGGGAACTGAAGCTTTCTTT
TRBJ1-1 | TRBD1 | TRBV30 | - | CAWSVSEGASSFF | TGTGCCTGGAGTGTGTCGGAGGGGGCAAGTTCCTTCTTT
TRBJ1-1 | - | TRBV9 | few | CASSQMNTEAFF | TGTGCCAGCAGTCAGATGAACACTGAAGCTTTCTTT
TRBJ1-2 | - | TRBV19 | few | CASSMGRNYGYTF | TGTGCCAGTAGTATGGGGCGGAACTATGGCTACACCTTC
TRBJ2-7 | - | TRBV25-1 | few | CATQGGSEQYF | TGCGCTACCCAGGGGGGTTCCGAGCAGTACTTC
TRBJ2-2 | TRBD1 | TRBV9 | few | CASSSPGQGYTGELFF | TGTGCCAGCAGCTCCCCGGGACAGGGATACACCGGGGAGCTGTTTTTT
TRBJ2-1 | - | TRBV28 | few | CASTPGGGDNEQFF | TGTGCCAGCACCCCTGGAGGGGGGGACAATGAGCAGTTCTTC
TRBJ2-1 | - | TRBV15 | - | CATSRDLATTNEQFF | TGTGCCACCAGCAGAGATTTAGCTACTACCAATGAGCAGTTCTTC
TRBJ1-2 | TRBD1 | TRBV7-2 | - | CASSALGQGYGYTF | TGTGCCAGCAGCGCCTTAGGACAGGGGTATGGCTACACCTTC
TRBJ2-4 | - | TRBV5-1 | few | CASSDGPGSGGDIQYF | TGCGCCAGCAGCGACGGACCGGGATCCGGTGGGGACATTCAGTACTTC
TRBJ1-1 | - | TRBV27 | few | CASSFFRATEAFF | TGTGCCAGCAGTTTTTTCAGGGCCACTGAAGCTTTCTTT
TRBJ2-7 | - | TRBV6-5 | - | CASSYGGSTYEQYF | TGTGCCAGCAGTTACGGGGGCTCCACCTACGAGCAGTACTTC
TRBJ2-1 | - | TRBV7-8 | few | CASSLESRYNEQFF | TGTGCCAGCAGCTTAGAGTCTAGGTACAATGAGCAGTTCTTC
TRBJ2-7 | - | TRBV4-3 | - | CASSQVVAQAGEQYF | TGCGCCAGCAGCCAAGTTGTGGCGCAAGCGGGCGAGCAGTACTTC
TRBJ2-7 | TRBD2 | TRBV9 | few | CASSVSPGGYEQYF | TGTGCCAGCAGCGTATCCCCGGGGGGCTACGAGCAGTACTTC
TRBJ2-2 | - | TRBV5-1 | few | CASMVTAGTGELFF | TGCGCCAGCATGGTGACAGCGGGCACCGGGGAGCTGTTTTTT
TRBJ2-3 | TRBD1 | TRBV28 | - | CASSLIPQSGGDTQYF | TGTGCCAGCAGTTTAATCCCTCAATCAGGGGGAGATACGCAGTATTTT
TRBJ2-4 | TRBD1 | TRBV5-4 | few | CASSSPDRGSVHIQYF | TGTGCCAGCAGCTCTCCTGACAGGGGGTCTGTGCACATTCAGTACTTC
TRBJ1-1 | TRBD1 | TRBV29-1 | few | CSVIQGARPEAFF | TGCAGCGTCATACAGGGGGCGCGACCTGAAGCTTTCTTT
TRBJ2-1 | TRBD1 | TRBV7-9 | few | CASSSPRTGGLNEQFF | TGTGCCAGCAGCTCCCCCCGGACAGGGGGCTTGAATGAGCAGTTCTTC
TRBJ2-7 | - | TRBV5-4 | - | CASSQQVARNSYEQYF | TGTGCCAGCAGCCAACAGGTCGCTCGGAATTCCTACGAGCAGTACTTC
TRBJ1-5 | TRBD1 | TRBV28 | few | CASSGTGEDQPQHF | TGTGCCAGCAGTGGGACAGGGGAGGATCAGCCCCAGCATTTT
TRBJ2-3 | TRBD1 | TRBV9 | few | CASSPGQGTDTQYF | TGTGCCAGCAGCCCAGGACAGGGGACAGATACGCAGTATTTT
TRBJ2-7 | TRBD1 | TRBV5-8 | - | CASSLGDRGWNEQYF | TGTGCCAGCAGCTTAGGGGACAGGGGTTGGAACGAGCAGTACTTC
TRBJ1-4 | TRBD1 | TRBV2 | - | CASTTGTGRRNEKLFF | TGTGCCAGCACCACGGGGACAGGCCGCCGAAATGAAAAACTGTTTTTT
TRBJ2-7 | - | TRBV5-4 | few | CASSFGTPAGYYEQYF | TGTGCCAGCAGCTTCGGAACCCCAGCGGGTTACTACGAGCAGTACTTC
TRBJ2-1 | TRBD2 | TRBV6-5 | - | CASSYAGGSSYEQFF | TGTGCCAGCAGTTACGCGGGCGGGAGCTCATATGAGCAGTTCTTC
TRBJ2-7 | TRBD2 | TRBV9 | - | CASSGASGAWEQYF | TGTGCCAGCAGCGGGGCTAGCGGAGCTTGGGAGCAGTACTTC
TRBJ2-7 | - | TRBV9 | few | CASSVSPSYEQYF | TGTGCCAGCAGCGTGTCTCCCTCCTACGAGCAGTACTTC
TRBJ1-1 | - | TRBV5-6 | - | CASSITGNTEAFF | TGTGCCAGCAGCATTACAGGGAACACTGAAGCTTTCTTT
TRBJ2-3 | - | TRBV30 | few | CAWTSGGYTDTQYF | TGTGCCTGGACTAGTGGGGGGTACACAGATACGCAGTATTTT
TRBJ1-5 | - | TRBV21-1 | - | CASSKARGGQPQHF | TGTGCCAGCAGCAAAGCCAGGGGTGGTCAGCCCCAGCATTTT
TRBJ2-4 | TRBD2 | TRBV7-9 | few | CASSPNRSGREAKNIQYF | TGTGCCAGCAGCCCCAATCGTAGCGGGAGAGAAGCCAAAAACATTCAGTACTTC
TRBJ2-7 | - | TRBV30 | few | CAWRAAPNYEQYF | TGTGCCTGGAGGGCGGCACCGAACTACGAGCAGTACTTC
TRBJ1-5 | - | TRBV15 | once | CATSRDLGEGPQHF | TGTGCCACCAGCAGGGACCTTGGGGAGGGGCCCCAGCATTTT
TRBJ2-3 | TRBD2 | TRBV14 | - | CASSQDLGLGPTDTQYF | TGTGCCAGCAGCCAAGATCTTGGACTAGGGCCCACAGATACGCAGTATTTT
TRBJ2-7 | - | TRBV28 | few | CASSLLIQEQYF | TGTGCCAGCAGTTTATTGATTCAGGAGCAGTACTTC
TRBJ1-5 | TRBD1 | TRBV2 | few | CASSGRTGGFQPQHF | TGTGCCAGCAGCGGCAGGACAGGGGGTTTTCAGCCCCAGCATTTT
TRBJ2-6 | - | TRBV4-3 | - | CASSQQSHPGANVLTF | TGCGCCAGCAGCCAACAATCCCATCCTGGGGCCAACGTCCTGACTTTC
TRBJ1-2 | - | TRBV25-1 | - | CASSEPDYGYTF | TGTGCCAGCAGTGAACCCGACTATGGCTACACCTTC
TRBJ1-2 | - | TRBV20-1 | few | CSDTGEGYTF | TGCAGTGACACGGGGGAGGGCTACACCTTC
TRBJ1-5 | - | TRBV28 | - | CASSPRGQPQHF | TGTGCCAGCAGTCCCCGCGGACAGCCCCAGCATTTT